The 24 T cell receptor beta chains presented below share a single source sample, sequenced in a study of T cells in women clearing cervical HPV infection. The repertoire was sequenced with immunoSEQ multiplex PCR; TCRdb's copy has only in-frame clones and lacks some. This sample's clone table lists over 15,000 clones. The source material was blood buffy coat. The receptors were gathered from a woman aged 18 to 75 with a cervical HPV16 infection that either progressed to CIN3+ or cleared (not recorded which).

In the case of this clone: The CDR3 end is not reached by the read, which stops 3 residues before it; the germline J gene fills it in. This sequence joins TRBV7-3 and TRBJ1-1, with D perhaps matching TRBD1 (5 bases). This CDR3 has 15 residues. V shed 1 base and J shed 3 bases, with 12 bases lying between them. Germline lookup yields CDR1 SGHTA and CDR2 FQGTGA. CDR3 DNA (partial): TGTGCCAGCAGCTTAAATGGAGACAGCCACACTGAA. This sequence encodes CASSLNGDSHTE. The full CDR3 is CASSLNGDSHTEAFF.

Remarks on this clone: The CDR3 is cut off 3 residues early in the read; its end comes from the germline J gene. The chain combines TRBV7-9 with TRBJ1-2; D is ambiguous. V was cut by 1 base and J by 1 base, with 7 bases left in between. Germline CDR1 and CDR2: SEHNR and FQNEAQ (reference sequence). This CDR3 has 14 amino acids. The CDR3 sequence: CASSLVDNNYGYTF. Incomplete CDR3 DNA: TGTGCCAGCAGCTTAGTTGACAATAACTATGGC. Supplemented by reference TRBV7-9 and TRBJ1-2, the full variable domain reads DTGVSQNPRHKITKRGQNVTFRCDPISEHNRLYWYRQTLGQGPEFLTYFQNEAQLEKSRLLSDRFSAERPKGSFSTLEIQRTEQGDSAMYLCASSLVDNNYGYTFGSGTRLTVV.

Concerning this clone itself: The read is 3 residues too short to cover the CDR3 end, so that end is filled in from the germline J gene. The chain employs TRBV6-1 and TRBJ1-2; D unresolved. The CDR3 is 15 residues long. Germline values: CDR1 MNHNS, CDR2 SASEGT. The V end lost 2 bases, the J end lost 4 bases, and 14 bases lay between the germline ends. The CDR3: CASSEHVRELYGYTF. The part of the CDR3 DNA that was read is TGTGCCAGCAGTGAACATGTGAGAGAACTCTATGGC.

Turning to this clone: The DNA ends 3 residues before the CDR3 does, and the rest of the CDR3 is filled in from the germline J gene. The V and J genes are TRBV7-9 and TRBJ2-1; 11 bases fit TRBD2. Germline CDR1 SEHNR, CDR2 FQNEAQ (reference sequence). CDR3 size: 15 residues. J gave up 9 bases and V 6 bases, and 10 bases lay outside the gene matches. The CDR3 loop reads CASSYSGGAKGEQFF. The sequenced part of the CDR3 DNA is TGTGCCAGCAGTTATAGCGGGGGGGCCAAGGGTGAG.

Notes on this clone: The read terminates 3 residues ahead of where the CDR3 ends, so the germline J gene completes it. The chain combines TRBV20-1 with TRBJ2-3, with 12 bases fitting TRBD2. CDR3 length: 15 amino acids. Unmatched junction bases numbered 9, after V lost 4 bases and J lost 7 bases. Germline loops: CDR1 DFQATT, CDR2 SNEGSKA (reference sequence). Partial CDR3 DNA: TGCAGTGCTACCCCCCTAGCGGGGGGGCAAAATACG. Translation: CSATPLAGGQNT. The whole CDR3 protein is CSATPLAGGQNTQYF.

A remark on this clone: The CDR3 is cut off 3 residues early in the read; its end comes from the germline J gene. The genes are TRBV2 and TRBJ1-5; D is perhaps TRBD1 (6 bases). Germline CDR1 SNHLY, CDR2 FYNNEI. The V gene lost 8 bases and the J gene lost 7 bases, with 18 bases spanning the gap. The CDR3 extends over 14 amino acids. Incomplete CDR3 DNA: TGTGCCAGCGGCGACAGGATATCTGGACAGCCC. Encoded protein: CASGDRISGQP. The full CDR3 is CASGDRISGQPQHF.

On this clone itself: Coverage ceases 3 residues before the CDR3 finishes, and the germline J gene fills in the end. The chain employs TRBV11-2 and TRBJ2-7; the D gene is possibly TRBD1 (5 bases). Germline V gene data show CDR1 as SGHAT and CDR2 as FQNNGV. The CDR3 has 14 residues. V lost 5 bases and J lost 3, with 14 bases in between. The sequenced CDR3 bases are TGTGCCAGCAGCCCAAGTACAGGATTCTACGAG. This sequence encodes CASSPSTGFYE. The whole CDR3 protein reads CASSPSTGFYEQYF.

Concerning this clone: The CDR3 end falls 3 residues outside the read, so it is completed with the germline J gene. The chain recombines TRBV20-1 with TRBJ2-2; no definite D call. The V gene lost 3 bases and the J gene lost 0 bases, with 8 bases spanning the gap. Germline V gene lookup returns CDR1 DFQATT and CDR2 SNEGSKA (reference sequence). This CDR3 is 14 amino acids long. CDR3 DNA (partial): TGCAGTGCTAGTCCGTCCGCGAACACCGGGGAG. Residues: CSASPSANTGE. The complete CDR3 sequence is CSASPSANTGELFF.

As regards this clone: From the germline J gene comes the end of the CDR3, since the read stops 3 residues before it. The chain uses TRBV19 and TRBJ2-1, with TRBD2 matching 8 bases. The germline V gene has CDR1 LNHDA and CDR2 SQIVND (reference sequence). This CDR3 is 14 amino acids long. The V and J ends lost 3 bases and 5 bases, in that order; junction bases with no gene match: 3. CDR3 sequence: CASSIAGGNNEQFF. The CDR3 DNA, read in part, is TGTGCCAGTAGTATCGCGGGAGGCAACAATGAG.

The sequenced CDR3 bases are TGTGCCAGCAGGGCCGGACAGGGGGGAGATGCTGGGGCCAACGTC. As protein: CASRAGQGGDAGANV. From start to end, the CDR3 is CASRAGQGGDAGANVLTF. The genes are TRBV2 and TRBJ2-6, with 10 bases aligning to TRBD1. The sequenced fragment ends 3 residues before the CDR3 boundary, so the rest is inferred from the germline J gene. The CDR3 covers 18 residues. With 6 bases clipped from V and 2 bases from J, the junction kept 10 bases outside the gene matches. CDR1 and CDR2 (germline): SNHLY, FYNNEI.

The CDR3 DNA, read in part, is TGCAGTGCTGGACAGGGTTATGGTAATGAAAAA. Translating gives CSAGQGYGNEK. In full, the CDR3 reads CSAGQGYGNEKLFF. This chain uses TRBV20-1 with TRBJ1-4; TRBD1 agrees at 8 bases. The missing CDR3 end, 3 residues past where the read stops, is filled in from the germline J gene. The CDR3 is 14 residues long. V lost 5 bases to trimming and J lost 4 bases; unmatched junction nucleotides: 6. CDR1 and CDR2 (germline): DFQATT, SNEGSKA (reference sequence).

Notes on this clone: An end of the junction differs from the germline gene, which may be a read error. The read halts 3 residues ahead of the CDR3 end, with the missing end drawn from the germline J gene. This chain uses TRBV7-6 with TRBJ2-1; TRBD2 aligns across 7 bases. This CDR3 region has 18 residues. From germline, CDR1 is SGHVS and CDR2 FNYEAQ. The CDR3 bases that were read are TGTGCCAGCAGCTTTGGGTCTAGCGGTCCTCCCGTATACATTGAG. The encoded protein is CASSFGSSGPPVYIE. The entire CDR3 reads CASSFGSSGPPVYIEQFF.

A note on this clone: Read coverage stops 3 residues before the CDR3 terminus; the germline J gene supplies the remainder. Other DNA sequences within the sample encode an identical CDR3. The chain joins TRBV20-1 to TRBJ1-5, with D unclear. V was cut by 1 base and J by 2 bases, with 6 bases left in between. The length of the CDR3 is 13 residues. Per the germline V gene, CDR1 is DFQATT and CDR2 is SNEGSKA (reference sequence). The chain's CDR3 is CSARVGGNQPQHF. The part of the CDR3 DNA that was read is TGCAGTGCTAGAGTGGGCGGCAATCAGCCC.

CDR3 bases read: TGTGCCTGGAGTGTGGACAGGAGGGGTGGC. It translates to CAWSVDRRGG. In full, the CDR3 reads CAWSVDRRGGYTF. This sequence joins TRBV30 and TRBJ1-2; 7 bases agree with TRBD1. The read ends 3 residues before the CDR3 terminus; that terminus is restored from the germline J gene. V trimming: 0 bases; J trimming: 7 bases; junction bases outside the gene matches: 5. This CDR3 has 13 amino acids. The V gene's germline CDR1 is GTSNPN and CDR2 SVGIG (reference sequence).

The CDR3 protein is CASSVLSGTDTQYF. CDR3 bases read: TGTGCCAGCAGTGTCCTTAGCGGGACAGATACG. This rearrangement joins TRBV2 to TRBJ2-3; 7 bases line up with TRBD2. The CDR3 is cut off 3 residues early in the read; its end comes from the germline J gene. The CDR3 consists of 14 residues. The germline V gene has CDR1 SNHLY and CDR2 FYNNEI. V lost 4 bases, J lost 3 bases, and 4 bases stayed unmatched.

Comment on this clone: The missing CDR3 end, 3 residues past where the read stops, is filled in from the germline J gene. The rearrangement links TRBV18 to TRBJ2-3, with D unresolved. Germline lookup yields CDR1 KGHSH and CDR2 LQKENI. CDR3 length equals 15 residues. The V end lost 3 bases, the J end lost 2 bases, and 12 bases lay between the germline ends. This CDR3 is CASSPLQAHTDTQYF. CDR3 bases read: TGTGCCAGCTCACCTCTCCAGGCCCACACAGATACG.

As for this clone: Coverage ceases 3 residues before the CDR3 finishes, and the germline J gene fills in the end. The chain carries TRBV18 and TRBJ2-2; 10 positions match TRBD1. V shed 7 bases and J 6 bases; nucleotides not matched to a gene: 8. The germline CDR1 and CDR2 sequences are KGHSH and LQKENI. The CDR3 has 15 residues. CDR3 residues: CASYLDRGRPGELFF. The covered CDR3 bases are TGTGCCAGCTACCTCGACAGGGGGCGCCCCGGGGAG.

A word on this clone: The read is 3 residues too short to cover the CDR3 end, so that end is filled in from the germline J gene. The V call is TRBV19, the J call TRBJ2-7, with D perhaps TRBD1 (7 bases). Germline V lookup: CDR1 LNHDA, CDR2 SQIVND (reference sequence). The CDR3 loop spans 14 amino acids. With 2 bases removed from V and 2 bases from J, the gap between germline ends came to 10 bases. The covered CDR3 bases are TGTGCCAGTAGTATACAGGGGGGAACCTACGAG. Translation gives CASSIQGGTYE. The CDR3 in its entirety is CASSIQGGTYEQYF.

In regard to this clone: The observed sequence ends 3 residues before the CDR3 terminus, with the missing tail filled in from the germline J gene. J is TRBJ2-5 and V is TRBV6-2 or TRBV6-3, with 11 positions matching TRBD2. Germline CDR1 and CDR2: MNHEY and SVGEGT. With 5 bases clipped from V and 5 bases from J, the junction kept 7 bases outside the gene matches. The CDR3 loop spans 15 amino acids. CDR3: CASSPWTSGSETQYF. The CDR3 DNA, read in part, is TGTGCCAGCAGTCCCTGGACTAGCGGGTCGGAGACC.

Notes on this clone: Sequencing ends 3 residues short of the CDR3 end; the germline J gene provides the rest. The J gene is TRBJ1-1, the V gene TRBV7-9; 9 bases fit TRBD1. This CDR3 has 14 residues. The V and J ends lost 5 bases and 3 bases, in that order; junction bases with no gene match: 4. CDR1 is SEHNR and CDR2 is FQNEAQ in the germline V gene (reference sequence). Here the CDR3 reads CASSETGGDTEAFF. Partial CDR3 DNA: TGTGCCAGCAGCGAGACAGGGGGTGACACTGAA.

Regarding this clone: The sequenced fragment ends 3 residues before the CDR3 boundary, so the rest is inferred from the germline J gene. The V call is TRBV30, the J call TRBJ1-5, with D possibly TRBD1 on 6 matching bases. Trimming pared 1 base from V and 4 bases from J, leaving 11 bases between. The CDR3 spans 14 residues. Germline assignment: CDR1 GTSNPN and CDR2 SVGIG (reference sequence). Partial CDR3 DNA: TGTGCCTGGAGTGGACAGGTAGGGAATCAGCCC. Translated, it gives CAWSGQVGNQP. The whole CDR3 is CAWSGQVGNQPQHF.

Comment on this clone: With the read ending 3 residues before the CDR3 end, the germline J gene is used to fill in that end. This chain uses TRBV9 with TRBJ2-1; perhaps TRBD2 as D (6 bases). Between the trimmed V and J ends, which lost 0 bases and 5 bases, there was a span of 15 bases. This CDR3 comprises 16 residues. From germline, CDR1 is SGDLS and CDR2 YYNGEE. The part of the CDR3 DNA that was read is TGTGCCAGCAGCGTAGCTAGCGAAGGAAACGACAATGAG. Protein product: CASSVASEGNDNE. The full CDR3 is CASSVASEGNDNEQFF.

Of note for this clone: The read falls 3 residues short of the CDR3 end, and the missing part is taken from the germline J gene. The chain recombines TRBV30 with TRBJ1-4, with TRBD1 matching over 7 bases. Trimming removed 0 bases from V and 1 base from J; junction bases left unmatched: 2. This CDR3 spans 15 amino acids. CDR1 and CDR2 from the germline V gene are GTSNPN and SVGIG (reference sequence). CDR3 bases read: TGTGCCTGGAGTGTAAGGGACAGAACTAATGAAAAA. Translated, it gives CAWSVRDRTNEK. The whole CDR3 protein reads CAWSVRDRTNEKLFF.

Regarding this clone: The read ends 3 residues shy of where the CDR3 ends; the end is completed using the germline J gene. The chain combines TRBV5-1 with TRBJ1-5; D perhaps matches TRBD1 (6 bases). V dropped 0 bases and J dropped 3 bases, with 7 bases sitting between them. The CDR3 runs 14 residues. CDR1 SGHRS and CDR2 YFSETQ come from the germline V gene. The sequenced CDR3 bases are TGCGCCAGCAGCTTGGGGACAGACAATCAGCCC. Protein: CASSLGTDNQP. The CDR3 in full is CASSLGTDNQPQHF. The variable domain in full, with the rest retrieved from reference TRBV5-1 and TRBJ1-5, is KAGVTQTPRYLIKTRGQQVTLSCSPISGHRSVSWYQQTPGQGLQFLFEYFSETQRNKGNFPGRFSGRQFSNSRSEMNVSTLELGDSALYLCASSLGTDNQPQHFGDGTRLSIL.